Shown below are 9 T cell receptor beta chains from a single sample sequenced in a study of T cell responses to AZD1222 COVID-19 vaccine (dated by TCRdb to about 2021). Libraries came from the immunoSEQ multiplex PCR assay. In TCRdb, the immuneACCESS table is reduced to in-frame sequences with V and J assigned. These tables do not hold every clone; where another copy was compared, an unresolved V gene accounts for under half, and the others remain unexplained. This sample lists some 30,000 clones; just over 85% were detected once. The ten largest clones take up 9.5% to 11% of the sample. Taken with the paper, the label for time point translates to: about 28 days (+/-7) after the second vaccine dose. Material: peripheral blood, obtained 28 days after the second AZD1222 dose. The source is an adult who received the AZD1222 COVID-19 vaccine.

The genes are TRBV7-8 and TRBJ2-3; D is ambiguous. This CDR3 spans 15 amino acids. Germline V CDR1 and CDR2: SGHVS, FQNEAQ. The V gene lost 1 base and the J gene lost 0 bases, with 8 bases spanning the gap. DNA of the CDR3: TGTGCCAGCAGCTTAGGGCACCTTAGCACAGATACGCAGTATTTT. It codes for CASSLGHLSTDTQYF.

This clone was observed once. This sequence joins TRBV23-1 and TRBJ1-2, with a possible D match to TRBD1 (5 bases). TRBV23-1 is an open reading frame whose function is uncertain. The V and J ends lost 0 bases and 4 bases respectively, with 12 bases between them. The CDR3 runs to 15 residues. The DNA of the CDR3 is TGCGCCAGCAGTCAATCGATGAGGGGCAGCTATGGCTACACCTTC. Translating gives CASSQSMRGSYGYTF.

The chain carries TRBV28 and TRBJ2-1; 12 bases line up with TRBD1. CDR1 MDHEN and CDR2 SYDVKM come from the germline V gene. With 5 bases clipped from V and 4 bases from J, the junction kept 6 bases outside the gene matches. This CDR3 is 16 amino acids long. CDR3 nucleotide sequence: TGTGCCAGCAGTGTCTTGGGACAGGGGGCGTACAATGAGCAGTTCTTC. Translation gives CASSVLGQGAYNEQFF.

The chain employs TRBV7-2 and TRBJ2-7; D call uncertain. Germline V lookup: CDR1 SGHTA, CDR2 FQGNSA. Trimming shortened V by 2 bases and J by 5 bases, and 10 bases separated the two germline ends. The CDR3 totals 13 residues. The CDR3 region is CASSLPEKDEQYF. The CDR3 DNA reads TGTGCCAGCAGCTTACCCGAGAAGGACGAGCAGTACTTC.

This clone was observed a single time. The genes are TRBV2 and TRBJ1-1; D is ambiguous. Germline values: CDR1 SNHLY, CDR2 FYNNEI. Trimming stripped 5 bases from V and 1 base from J, with 5 bases between. CDR3 length equals 12 residues. The CDR3 DNA reads TGTGCCAGCAGTAGAACGAACACTGAAGCTTTCTTT. This gives the protein CASSRTNTEAFF.

CDR3 region: CASSPAGLAFQETQYF. As DNA, the CDR3 is TGTGCCAGCAGCCCCGCGGGACTAGCGTTCCAAGAGACCCAGTACTTC. The chain uses TRBV7-2 and TRBJ2-5; 10 bases line up with TRBD2. The germline CDR1 and CDR2 sequences are SGHTA and FQGNSA. Unmatched junction bases numbered 7, after V lost 5 bases and J lost 1 base. This CDR3 has 16 residues. The whole variable domain, filled in from reference TRBV7-2 and TRBJ2-5, reads GAGVSQSPSNKVTEKGKDVELRCDPISGHTALYWYRQSLGQGLEFLIYFQGNSAPDKSGLPSDRFSAERTGGSVSTLTIQRTQQEDSAVYLCASSPAGLAFQETQYFGPGTRLLVL.

The genes are TRBV20-1 and TRBJ1-1; TRBD1 might be the D (5 bases). The germline CDR1 and CDR2 sequences are DFQATT and SNEGSKA (reference sequence). Trimming stripped 3 bases from V and 3 bases from J, with 8 bases between. The CDR3 has 12 residues. CDR3 sequence: CSASSGYTEAFF. DNA for the CDR3: TGCAGTGCTAGTTCAGGGTACACTGAAGCTTTCTTT.

The rearrangement links TRBV5-1 to TRBJ1-3; D is undetermined. The CDR3 contains 15 residues. V was cut by 0 bases and J by 2 bases, with 9 bases left in between. The V gene's germline CDR1 is SGHRS and CDR2 YFSETQ. CDR3 region: CASSLDGGTGNTIYF. CDR3 bases: TGCGCCAGCAGCTTGGACGGTGGAACTGGAAACACCATATATTTT.

The rearrangement links TRBV18 to TRBJ1-2, with TRBD1 matching over 12 bases. J gave up 6 bases and V 6 bases, and 5 bases lay outside the gene matches. Per the germline V gene, CDR1 is KGHSH and CDR2 is LQKENI. The CDR3 runs to 14 residues. CDR3 sequence: CASSGTGGFDGYTF. The CDR3, as DNA: TGTGCCAGCTCGGGGACAGGGGGCTTCGATGGCTACACCTTC.